The present entry profiles one T cell receptor beta chain with its context. The data were obtained in a study of monozygotic twins with inflammatory bowel disease. This CDR3 contains 13 residues. The germline V gene encodes CDR1 DFQATT and CDR2 SNEGSKA (reference sequence). TCRdb reprocessed the 5' RACE reads; each CDR3 protein has one entry and no DNA is given. This repertoire includes over 130,000 distinct CDR3 sequences. The sample was blood. This clonotype originated in a human donor with ulcerative colitis or Crohn's disease, or a healthy co-twin of an affected twin (not recorded which). The rearrangement links TRBV20-1 to TRBJ1-5. CDR3 region: CSASITAEGPQHF.